This entry lists 22 T cell receptor beta chains sequenced from one sample in a study of blood T cell repertoires in COVID-19 (TCRdb year 2020). The library was made by the immunoSEQ multiplex PCR assay. The table comes from immuneACCESS by way of TCRdb, which keeps in-frame sequences with V and J called. Part of the clones is missing from these tables; in studies checked, under half for an unresolved V gene and the rest for unknown reasons. Here the sample has fewer than 90,000 clones; 75% to 90% occur a single time. The ten largest make up about 12% of the sample. Sequenced input: peripheral blood. The origin of the receptors is a human donor in a cohort sampled during active COVID-19.

The J gene is TRBJ2-5, the V gene TRBV7-2; D uncertain. Germline V gives CDR1 SGHTA, CDR2 FQGNSA. V was cut by 5 bases and J by 5 bases, with 15 bases left in between. CDR3 length: 14 residues. CDR3: CASSTRRGRETQYF. CDR3 in DNA: TGTGCCAGCAGCACGCGGAGAGGAAGGGAGACCCAGTACTTC.

The chain couples TRBV29-1 to TRBJ2-5; 7 positions match TRBD1. Per the germline V gene, CDR1 is SQVTM and CDR2 is ANQGSEA. The V gene end was trimmed by 4 bases and the J gene end by 4 bases; junction bases not matched to a gene: 9. CDR3 length equals 14 residues. The CDR3 sequence: CSVAPRGGGETQYF. The CDR3 DNA sequence: TGCAGCGTTGCCCCCCGAGGGGGCGGAGAGACCCAGTACTTC.

The genes are TRBV4-2 and TRBJ2-7, with 9 bases aligning to TRBD1. V dropped 3 bases and J dropped 4; count of bases not matched to a gene: 7. The CDR3 spans 15 residues. Per the germline V gene, CDR1 is LGHNA and CDR2 is YNFKEQ. The chain's CDR3 is CASSHSDRGRYEQYF. For the CDR3, the DNA is TGTGCCAGCAGCCACTCGGACAGGGGAAGATACGAGCAGTACTTC.

The chain employs TRBV20-1 and TRBJ2-3; D remains unclear. Germline CDR1 is DFQATT and CDR2 is SNEGSKA (reference sequence). Trimming pared 7 bases from V and 6 bases from J, leaving 11 bases between. The length of the CDR3 is 11 residues. CDR3 DNA: TGCAGTGTGCCCCGGGTGGATACGCAGTATTTT. This translates into CSVPRVDTQYF.

This clone occurred once. The rearrangement links TRBV2 to TRBJ2-7; maybe TRBD2 (6 bases). CDR1 and CDR2 from the germline V gene are SNHLY and FYNNEI. The V end lost 3 bases, the J end lost 4 bases, and 10 bases lay between the germline ends. The CDR3 has 13 residues. The DNA for the CDR3 is TGTGCCAGCAGTGATCCGGGGGTGTACGAGCAGTACTTC. Residues: CASSDPGVYEQYF.

The V and J genes are TRBV10-3 and TRBJ2-1; 12 bases are shared with TRBD2. The CDR3 has 15 residues. CDR1 is ENHRY, CDR2 SYGVKD, per germline. The V gene end was trimmed by 4 bases and the J gene end by 4 bases; junction bases not matched to a gene: 2. CDR3 sequence reads: CAISGTSGVYNEQFF. In DNA form, the CDR3 reads TGTGCCATCAGTGGGACTAGCGGGGTATACAATGAGCAGTTCTTC.

This chain joins TRBV9 and TRBJ1-2; 7 bases agree with TRBD1. CDR1 SGDLS and CDR2 YYNGEE come from the germline V gene. This CDR3 contains 15 residues. V lost 4 bases and J lost 4; bases outside the gene matches: 10. The CDR3 DNA reads as TGTGCCAGCAGCCCCACGGGACAGCTTATCTATGGCTACACCTTC. This codes for CASSPTGQLIYGYTF. The variable domain in full, completed from reference TRBV9 and TRBJ1-2, reads DSGVTQTPKHLITATGQRVTLRCSPRSGDLSVYWYQQSLDQGLQFLIQYYNGEERAKGNILERFSAQQFPDLHSELNLSSLELGDSALYFCASSPTGQLIYGYTFGSGTRLTVV.

The rearrangement joins TRBV3-1 (or the pseudogene TRBV3-2) to TRBJ2-3; no clear D. Trimming stripped 4 bases from V and 6 bases from J, with 14 bases between. The CDR3 extends over 14 amino acids. Germline V gene data show CDR1 as LGHDT and CDR2 as YNNKEL (reference sequence). CDR3 in DNA: TGTGCCAGCAGCCCCCCCGCTAGTCTGGATACGCAGTATTTT. Its protein is CASSPPASLDTQYF.

CDR3 region: CASSQDTPDYGYTF. The CDR3 region has the DNA TGCGCCAGCAGTCAGGACACCCCTGACTATGGCTACACCTTC. The chain carries TRBV5-1 and TRBJ1-2; tentative D call: TRBD1 (5 bases). Trimming pared 5 bases from V and 3 bases from J, leaving 14 bases between. The CDR3 spans 14 residues. Germline values: CDR1 SGHRS, CDR2 YFSETQ. The full variable domain, its missing parts supplied by reference TRBV5-1 and TRBJ1-2, is KAGVTQTPRYLIKTRGQQVTLSCSPISGHRSVSWYQQTPGQGLQFLFEYFSETQRNKGNFPGRFSGRQFSNSRSEMNVSTLELGDSALYLCASSQDTPDYGYTFGSGTRLTVV.

The rearrangement links TRBV28 to TRBJ2-1, with 11 positions matching TRBD1. This CDR3 is built from 16 residues. Germline V gene data show CDR1 as MDHEN and CDR2 as SYDVKM. J was trimmed by 5 bases and V by 3 bases; bases with no gene match: 6. DNA of the CDR3: TGTGCCAGCAGTTTCCCTCGGGACAGGGGGGACAATGAGCAGTTCTTC. Encoded protein: CASSFPRDRGDNEQFF.

This chain's CDR3 is CASSSPDRTPTNYGYTF. As DNA, the CDR3 is TGTGCCAGCAGCTCACCCGATAGGACACCCACTAACTATGGCTACACCTTC. The gene calls are TRBV5-5 and TRBJ1-2, with TRBD1 as a possible D gene (5 bases). Germline values: CDR1 SGHKS, CDR2 YYEKEE (reference sequence). The CDR3 has 17 residues. V was cut by 3 bases and J by 0 bases, with 18 bases left in between.

The rearrangement uses TRBV5-5 and TRBJ2-1; TRBD1 might be the D (6 bases). The V gene's germline CDR1 is SGHKS and CDR2 YYEKEE (reference sequence). Deletions cut 1 base from V and 4 bases from J, with 12 bases between. This CDR3 has 15 amino acids. The CDR3 sequence: CASSLLTGPYNEQFF. CDR3 nucleotides: TGTGCCAGCAGCTTGTTGACAGGCCCATACAATGAGCAGTTCTTC.

The chain recombines TRBV9 with TRBJ1-1; the D is unclear. Trimming removed 3 bases at V and 0 bases at J, with 6 bases between. This CDR3 has 13 residues. The V gene's germline CDR1 is SGDLS and CDR2 YYNGEE. The CDR3 DNA reads as TGTGCCAGCAGCGCATTCATGAACACTGAAGCTTTCTTT. Its translation is CASSAFMNTEAFF.

The chain links TRBV6-5 to TRBJ1-5; D unresolved. The germline V and J ends were trimmed by 10 bases and 0 bases, with 16 bases remaining between them. This CDR3 comprises 15 residues. From germline, CDR1 is MNHEY and CDR2 SVGAGI. CDR3 in amino acids: CATRRDAYSNQPQHF. The CDR3 DNA sequence: TGTGCCACCCGCCGGGATGCCTATAGCAATCAGCCCCAGCATTTT.

V is TRBV10-1 and J is TRBJ2-1; 10 nucleotides match TRBD2. J gave up 6 bases and V 7 bases, and 6 bases lay outside the gene matches. The length of the CDR3 is 14 residues. Germline V lookup: CDR1 WNHNN, CDR2 SYGVQD (reference sequence). CDR3 in amino acids: CASTRSGGGNEQFF. CDR3 nucleotides: TGCGCCAGCACGCGGAGCGGGGGGGGCAATGAGCAGTTCTTC.

The chain employs TRBV30 and TRBJ2-1; 7 bases fit TRBD1. Germline lookup yields CDR1 GTSNPN and CDR2 SVGIG (reference sequence). V was clipped by 4 bases and J by 7 bases; unmatched bases: 7. This CDR3 has 13 amino acids. CDR3 DNA: TGTGCCTGGACGAATAACAGGGGTAATGAGCAGTTCTTC. It codes for CAWTNNRGNEQFF.

This clone was counted a few times. The rearrangement joins TRBV11-2 to TRBJ2-1; maybe TRBD2 (5 bases). CDR1 SGHAT and CDR2 FQNNGV come from the germline V gene. The CDR3 contains 11 residues. The V and J ends lost 5 bases and 15 bases respectively, with 14 bases between them. The CDR3 bases are TGTGCCAGCAGCGTCACTAGTAAGTTGTTCTTC. This gives the protein CASSVTSKLFF.

This clone showed up just a few times. The rearrangement joins TRBV5-1 to TRBJ2-2; 8 nucleotides agree with TRBD1. The CDR3 extends over 15 amino acids. The germline V gene encodes CDR1 SGHRS and CDR2 YFSETQ. With 4 bases clipped from V and 5 bases from J, the junction kept 7 bases outside the gene matches. The CDR3 DNA reads as TGCGCCAGCAGCGCTGACAGGGGCAGGACCGGGGAGCTGTTTTTT. It is translated as CASSADRGRTGELFF.

The chain links TRBV11-2 to TRBJ2-7, with 9 nucleotides matching TRBD2. This CDR3 spans 17 amino acids. J gave up 3 bases and V 7 bases, and 16 bases lay outside the gene matches. The germline V gene encodes CDR1 SGHAT and CDR2 FQNNGV. CDR3 sequence: CASTLRGASGANYEQYF. CDR3 DNA sequence: TGTGCCAGCACTCTTCGGGGGGCTAGCGGGGCCAACTACGAGCAGTACTTC.

The rearrangement joins TRBV30 to TRBJ1-6; no clear D. The CDR3 totals 12 residues. From germline, CDR1 is GTSNPN and CDR2 SVGIG (reference sequence). Trimming shortened V by 4 bases and J by 7 bases, and 8 bases separated the two germline ends. CDR3 in amino acids: CAWKKENSPLHF. The CDR3 nucleotides are TGTGCCTGGAAGAAGGAGAATTCACCCCTCCACTTT. The variable domain in full, completed from reference TRBV30 and TRBJ1-6, reads SQTIHQWPATLVQPVGSPLSLECTVEGTSNPNLYWYRQAAGRGLQLLFYSVGIGQISSEVPQNLSASRPQDRQFILSSKKLLLSDSGFYLCAWKKENSPLHFGNGTRLTVT.

V usage is TRBV28 and J usage is TRBJ2-7, with D possibly matching TRBD1 (6 bases). Germline V gene lookup returns CDR1 MDHEN and CDR2 SYDVKM. There are 13 residues in the CDR3. Deletions cut 6 bases from V and 5 bases from J, with 14 bases between. The CDR3 protein is CASRKQGTNEQYF. CDR3 sequence (DNA): TGTGCCAGCAGAAAACAGGGAACCAACGAGCAGTACTTC. Filled out from reference TRBV28 and TRBJ2-7, the complete variable domain reads DVKVTQSSRYLVKRTGEKVFLECVQDMDHENMFWYRQDPGLGLRLIYFSYDVKMKEKGDIPEGYSVSREKKERFSLILESASTNQTSMYLCASRKQGTNEQYFGPGTRLTVT.

The chain carries TRBV6-5 and TRBJ1-6, with TRBD1 matching over 11 bases. Trimming cost V 4 bases and J 7 bases; bases outside gene matches: 6. Looked up from germline, CDR1 is MNHEY and CDR2 is SVGAGI. The CDR3 has 16 residues. In DNA, the CDR3 is TGTGCCAGCAGTTCGTGGGGACAGGGGGGCAATTCACCCCTCCACTTT. Its protein product is CASSSWGQGGNSPLHF.